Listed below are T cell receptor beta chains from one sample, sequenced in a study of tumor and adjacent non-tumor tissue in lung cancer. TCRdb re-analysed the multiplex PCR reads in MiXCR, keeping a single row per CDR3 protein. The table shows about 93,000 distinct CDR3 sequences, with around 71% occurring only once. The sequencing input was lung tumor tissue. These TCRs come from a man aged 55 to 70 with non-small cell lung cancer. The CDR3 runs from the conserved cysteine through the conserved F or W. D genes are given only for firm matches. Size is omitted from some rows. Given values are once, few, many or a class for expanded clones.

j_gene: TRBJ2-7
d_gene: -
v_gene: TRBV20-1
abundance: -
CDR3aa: CSARVAQGLGEQYF
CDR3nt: TGCAGTGCTAGAGTAGCACAGGGTCTCGGAGAACAATACTTC

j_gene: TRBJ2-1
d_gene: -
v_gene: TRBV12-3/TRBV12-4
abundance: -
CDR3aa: CARSSVVDEQFF
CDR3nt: TGTGCCAGGAGCTCAGTGGTAGATGAACAGTTCTTC

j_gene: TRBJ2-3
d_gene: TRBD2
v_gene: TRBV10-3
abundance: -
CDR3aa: CVISEREGSTDTQYF
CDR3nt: TGTGTCATCAGCGAGCGGGAGGGAAGCACAGATACGCAGTATTTT

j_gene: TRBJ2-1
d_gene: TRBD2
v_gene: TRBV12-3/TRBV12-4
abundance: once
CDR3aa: CASSLSSGRREQFF
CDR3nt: TGTGCCAGCAGTTTATCTAGCGGGAGACGGGAGCAGTTCTTC

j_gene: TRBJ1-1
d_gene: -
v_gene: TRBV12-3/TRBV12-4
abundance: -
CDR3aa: CASSFRRGRKNTEALF
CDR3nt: TGTGCCAGCAGCTTCCGACGGGGACGGAAGAACACTGAAGCTTTATTT

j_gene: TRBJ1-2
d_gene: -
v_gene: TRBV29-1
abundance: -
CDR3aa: CSVEELRGYGRTF
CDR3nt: TGCAGCGTTGAAGAACTCCGGGGCTATGGCCGCACCTTC

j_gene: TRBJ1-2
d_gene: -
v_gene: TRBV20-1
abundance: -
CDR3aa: CSAHSPGTNYGYTF
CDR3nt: TGCAGTGCTCACAGCCCGGGTACTAACTATGGATACACCTTC

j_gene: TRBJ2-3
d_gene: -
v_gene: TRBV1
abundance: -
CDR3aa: CTSSQVLGISRYPTHTQYF
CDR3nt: TGCACCAGCAGCCAAGTCCTGGGGATTTCGCGATACCCCACGCATACGCAGTATTTT

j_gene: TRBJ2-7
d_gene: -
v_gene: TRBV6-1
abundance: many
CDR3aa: CASSEARSHEQYF
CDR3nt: TGTGCCAGCAGTGAAGCGCGCAGCCACGAGCAGTACTTC

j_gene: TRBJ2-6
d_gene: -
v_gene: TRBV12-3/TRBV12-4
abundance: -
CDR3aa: CASSPLGGSSWANVLSF
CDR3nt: TGTGCCAGCAGCCCTTTGGGGGGCTCCTCTTGGGCCAACGTCCTGTCTTTC

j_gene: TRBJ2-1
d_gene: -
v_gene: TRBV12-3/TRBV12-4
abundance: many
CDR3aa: CASSPAPGNEQFF
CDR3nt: TGTGCCAGCAGCCCCGCCCCCGGCAATGAGCAGTTCTTC

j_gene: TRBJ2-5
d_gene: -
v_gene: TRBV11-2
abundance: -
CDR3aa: CASTLHGLTVQETQYF
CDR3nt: TGTGCCAGCACCTTACACGGGCTAACCGTCCAAGAGACCCAGTACTTC

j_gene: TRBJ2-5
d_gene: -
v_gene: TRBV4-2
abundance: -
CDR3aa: CASSLNQQEIQYF
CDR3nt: TGTGCCAGCAGCCTAAACCAACAAGAGATCCAGTACTTC

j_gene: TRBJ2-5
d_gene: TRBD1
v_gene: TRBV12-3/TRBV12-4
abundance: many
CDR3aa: CASRSTGSTQETQYF
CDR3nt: TGTGCCAGCAGGTCGACAGGGTCTACTCAAGAGACCCAGTACTTC

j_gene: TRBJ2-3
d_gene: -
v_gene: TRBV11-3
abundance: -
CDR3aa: CASSLGVTDPTDMQYF
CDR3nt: TGTGCCAGCAGCTTAGGGGTCACGGACCCCACAGATATGCAGTATTTT

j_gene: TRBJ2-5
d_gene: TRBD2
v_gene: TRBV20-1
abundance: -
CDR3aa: CNASGTSGLHQETQYF
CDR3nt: TGCAATGCTAGTGGGACTAGCGGGCTGCACCAAGAGACCCAGTACTTC

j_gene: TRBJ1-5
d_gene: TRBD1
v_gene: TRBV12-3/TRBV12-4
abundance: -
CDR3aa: CVSPLTGGHQPQHF
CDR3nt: TGTGTCAGCCCACTGACAGGGGGCCATCAGCCCCAGCATTTT

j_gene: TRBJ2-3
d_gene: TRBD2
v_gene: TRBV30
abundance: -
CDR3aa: CACSVEGGRTDTQYF
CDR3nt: TGTGCCTGTAGTGTAGAGGGAGGGCGCACAGATACGCAGTATTTT

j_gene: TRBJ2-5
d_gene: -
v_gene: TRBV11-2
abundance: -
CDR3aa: CASGFRDQETQYF
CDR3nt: TGTGCCAGCGGCTTCCGGGACCAAGAGACCCAGTACTTC

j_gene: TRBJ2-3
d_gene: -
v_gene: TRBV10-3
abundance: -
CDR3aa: CAISLESGGDTQYF
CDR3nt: TGTGCCATCAGCCTGGAGAGCGGAGGGGATACGCAGTATTTT

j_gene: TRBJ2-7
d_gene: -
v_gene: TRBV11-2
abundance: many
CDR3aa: CASSLGTSESEQYF
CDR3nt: TGTGCCAGCAGCTTAGGGACCTCAGAGAGCGAGCAGTACTTC

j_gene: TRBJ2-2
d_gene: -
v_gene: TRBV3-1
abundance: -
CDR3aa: CASSQGGTGELFF
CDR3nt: TGTGCCAGCAGCCAGGGGGGTACCGGGGAGCTGTTTTTT

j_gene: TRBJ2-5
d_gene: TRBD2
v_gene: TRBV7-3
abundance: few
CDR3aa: CASSLAGGQETQYF
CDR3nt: TGTGCCAGCAGCTTAGCGGGGGGGCAAGAGACCCAGTACTTC

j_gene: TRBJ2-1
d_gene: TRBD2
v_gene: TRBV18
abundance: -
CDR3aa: CASSPGLAGGIYYEQFF
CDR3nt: TGTGCCAGCTCACCGGGACTAGCGGGAGGTATCTACTATGAGCAGTTCTTC

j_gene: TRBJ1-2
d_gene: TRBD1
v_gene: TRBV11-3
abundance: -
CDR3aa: CASSPGTGEYNYGYIF
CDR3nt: TGTGCTAGCAGCCCCGGGACAGGGGAATATAACTATGGCTACATCTTT

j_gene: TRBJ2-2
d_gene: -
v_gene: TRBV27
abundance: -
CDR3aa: CASSLSPSSATGELFF
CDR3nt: TGTGCCAGCAGTTTATCGCCTTCTAGCGCCACCGGGGAGCTGTTTTTT

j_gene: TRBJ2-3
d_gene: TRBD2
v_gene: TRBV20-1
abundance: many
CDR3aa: CSARTSFADTQYF
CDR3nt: TGCAGTGCAAGGACTAGCTTTGCAGATACGCAGTATTTT

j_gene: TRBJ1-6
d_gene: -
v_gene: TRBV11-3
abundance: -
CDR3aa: CAGSSRTENCNSPLHF
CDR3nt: TGTGCCGGCAGCTCACGGACAGAAAACTGTAATTCACCCCTCCATTTT

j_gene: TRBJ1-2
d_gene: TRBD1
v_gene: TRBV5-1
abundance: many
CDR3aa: CASRDRVGVENYGYTF
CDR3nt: TGCGCCAGCCGGGACAGGGTTGGAGTGGAGAACTATGGCTACACCTTC

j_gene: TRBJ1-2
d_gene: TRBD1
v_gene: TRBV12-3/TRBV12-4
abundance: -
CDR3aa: CASSPVPGQGYGYTF
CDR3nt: TGTGCCAGTAGTCCGGTCCCGGGACAGGGCTATGGCTACACCTTC

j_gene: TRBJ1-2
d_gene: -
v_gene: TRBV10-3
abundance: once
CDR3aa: CAISVTVNICGYTF
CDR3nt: TGTGCCATCAGTGTAACTGTCAATATCTGTGGCTACACCTTC

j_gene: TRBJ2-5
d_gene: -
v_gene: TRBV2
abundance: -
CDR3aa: CASRGDSIEESQYF
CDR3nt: TGTGCCAGCAGAGGTGACTCAATAGAAGAGAGCCAGTACTTC

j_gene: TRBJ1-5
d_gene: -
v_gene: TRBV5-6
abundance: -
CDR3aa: CASSLTQNQPQHF
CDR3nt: TGTGCCAGCAGCTTGACGCAGAATCAGCCCCAGCACTTT

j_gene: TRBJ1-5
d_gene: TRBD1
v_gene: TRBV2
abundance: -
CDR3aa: CASRDREDQPRHF
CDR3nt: TGTGCCAGCAGAGACAGGGAGGATCAGCCCCGGCATTTT

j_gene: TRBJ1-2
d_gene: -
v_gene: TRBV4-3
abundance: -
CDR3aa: CASSQNLGVRYGYTF
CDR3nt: TGCGCCAGCAGCCAAAATTTAGGGGTTCGCTATGGCTACACCTTC

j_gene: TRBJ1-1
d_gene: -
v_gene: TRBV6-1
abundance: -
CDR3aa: CASSNGSVTGAFF
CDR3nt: TGTGCCAGCAGTAATGGGTCGGTGACTGGAGCTTTCTTT

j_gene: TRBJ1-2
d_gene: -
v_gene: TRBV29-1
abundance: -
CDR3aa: CCVDYYGYTF
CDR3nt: TGCTGCGTTGATTACTATGGCTACACCTTC

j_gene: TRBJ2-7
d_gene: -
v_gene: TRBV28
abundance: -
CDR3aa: CASSLPLPPHEQYF
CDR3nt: TGTGCCAGCAGTCTCCCCCTCCCGCCCCACGAGCAGTACTTC

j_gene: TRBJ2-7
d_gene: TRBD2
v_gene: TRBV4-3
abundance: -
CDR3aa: CASSQGTSGTDQYF
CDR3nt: TGCGCCAGCAGCCAAGGGACAAGCGGGACCGACCAGTACTTC

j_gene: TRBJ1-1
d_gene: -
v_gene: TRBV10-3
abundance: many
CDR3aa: CASWDKANTEAFF
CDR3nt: TGTGCCAGTTGGGACAAGGCGAACACTGAAGCTTTCTTT

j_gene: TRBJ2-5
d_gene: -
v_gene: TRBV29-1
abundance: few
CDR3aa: CSVSLSQETQYF
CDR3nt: TGCAGCGTTTCCCTATCACAAGAGACCCAGTACTTC

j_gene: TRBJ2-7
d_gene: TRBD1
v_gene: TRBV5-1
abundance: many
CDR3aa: CASTKTWTGETYEQYF
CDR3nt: TGCGCCAGCACAAAAACCTGGACAGGGGAAACCTACGAGCAGTACTTC

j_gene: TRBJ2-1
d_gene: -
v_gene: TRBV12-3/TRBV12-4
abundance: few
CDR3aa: CASSPSLQSSYDEQFF
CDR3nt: TGTGCCAGCAGTCCCTCTCTTCAAAGCTCCTACGATGAGCAGTTCTTC

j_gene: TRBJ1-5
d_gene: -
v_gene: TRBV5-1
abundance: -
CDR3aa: CASSWEGYSNQPEHF
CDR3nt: TGCGCCAGCAGCTGGGAAGGTTATAGCAATCAGCCCGAGCATTTT

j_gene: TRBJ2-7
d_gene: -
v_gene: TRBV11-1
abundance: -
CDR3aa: CASGPRLGESGSYEQYF
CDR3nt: TGTGCCAGCGGTCCCCGTCTGGGCGAATCCGGCTCCTACGAGCAGTACTTC

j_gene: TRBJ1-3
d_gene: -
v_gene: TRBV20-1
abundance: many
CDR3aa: CSARAPGLRAGNTIYF
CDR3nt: TGCAGTGCTAGAGCCCCGGGACTGAGGGCTGGAAACACCATATATTTT

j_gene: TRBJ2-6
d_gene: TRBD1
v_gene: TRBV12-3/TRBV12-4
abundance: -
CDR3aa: CASSPDRVLSGVNFLTF
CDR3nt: TGTGCCAGCAGTCCGGACAGGGTTCTCTCGGGGGTCAACTTCCTGACTTTC